A single sample is the source of the 19 T cell receptor beta chains below, sequenced in a study of blood T cells in healthy people across ages. Through a sample-barcoded 5' primer and a J-beta primer mix, a second PCR was run for roughly 6 to 12 cycles. A single record per CDR3 protein comes from TCRdb applying MiXCR to the 5' RACE reads. This table holds about 1,500,000 distinct CDR3 sequences, 35% to 45% found once. The sequencing input was blood. The receptors originated from a young woman in good health.

The table lists this clonotype with a few counts. The chain employs TRBV7-8 and TRBJ2-1; possible D gene TRBD2, 6 bases. The V end lost 4 bases, the J end lost 6 bases, and 19 bases lay between the germline ends. This CDR3 spans 16 amino acids. Germline CDR1 is SGHVS and CDR2 is FQNEAQ. This chain's CDR3 is CASSSSVTSISNEQFF. The DNA of the CDR3 is TGTGCCAGCAGCTCATCCGTGACTAGTATTTCCAATGAGCAGTTCTTC.

The CDR3 coding sequence is TGTGCCAGCAGCTCACCCCTCAGGACTAGCGGGGGGGACTACAATGAGCAGTTCTTC. It yields the protein CASSSPLRTSGGDYNEQFF. This chain joins TRBV11-3 and TRBJ2-1; TRBD2 matches 15 bases. Trimming removed 4 bases from V and 3 bases from J; junction bases left unmatched: 10. CDR3 size: 19 residues. Germline CDR1 SGHNT, CDR2 YENEEA.

The chain links TRBV27 to TRBJ2-5; TRBD1 is a possible D gene (8 bases). This CDR3 has 15 residues. Germline V gene lookup returns CDR1 MNHEY and CDR2 SMNVEV (reference sequence). The V end was cut by 4 bases, the J end by 5 bases, with 17 bases between. The CDR3 region is CASSSDTGGGETQYF. CDR3 DNA sequence: TGTGCCAGCAGTTCAGACACAGGGGGAGGGGAGACCCAGTACTTC.

CDR3 region: CASSPDPSGGELFF. CDR3 DNA: TGTGCCAGCAGCCCCGATCCTAGCGGGGGGGAGCTGTTTTTT. This chain uses TRBV7-3 with TRBJ2-2, with 8 bases aligning to TRBD2. The CDR3 length is 14 residues. V lost 5 bases to trimming and J lost 8 bases; unmatched junction nucleotides: 7. The germline V gene encodes CDR1 SGHTA and CDR2 FQGTGA.

In regard to this clonotype: One junction end disagrees with the germline gene, perhaps due to a read error. The chain couples TRBV11-2 to TRBJ2-5, with 7 bases that match TRBD2. The DNA end favors TRBJ2-7, so the J call may be wrong. Per the germline V gene, CDR1 is SGHAT and CDR2 is FQNNGV. This CDR3 has 15 amino acids. The CDR3 sequence is CAGSLVPRGSYEQYF. The DNA for the CDR3 is TGTGCCGGCAGCTTAGTTCCGCGGGGGTCTTACGAGCAGTACTTC.

This clonotype has a handful of counts. This chain connects TRBV7-8 to TRBJ2-7; TRBD2 might be the D (6 bases). The CDR3 length is 15 residues. With 3 bases removed from V and 0 bases from J, the gap between germline ends came to 12 bases. Germline lookup yields CDR1 SGHVS and CDR2 FQNEAQ. CDR3 DNA: TGTGCCAGCAGCTTCCCCGGGACTGGCTCCTACGAGCAGTACTTC. This gives the protein CASSFPGTGSYEQYF.

This clonotype was seen only a few times. The CDR3, as DNA: TGTGCCACCAGTGATTTAGGGACTAGCGGGGGGGGCTCCTACAATGAGCAGTTCTTC. As protein: CATSDLGTSGGGSYNEQFF. The rearrangement uses TRBV24-1 and TRBJ2-1; 16 bases map to TRBD2. CDR3 length: 19 residues. Germline trimming cut 1 base from V and 0 bases from J; bases unmatched to any gene: 2. The germline gives CDR1 KGHDR, CDR2 SFDVKD.

The chain combines TRBV2 with TRBJ2-1; 8 positions agree with TRBD2. The ends lost 8 bases at V and 6 bases at J; junction bases unmatched: 6. The germline gives CDR1 SNHLY, CDR2 FYNNEI. The CDR3 contains 13 residues. CDR3 region: CASLGLERNEQFF. The CDR3 DNA sequence: TGTGCCAGCCTGGGACTAGAACGCAATGAGCAGTTCTTC.

This clonotype was seen a handful of times. The rearrangement joins TRBV3-1 to TRBJ2-7, with 11 bases matching TRBD2. The V gene's germline CDR1 is LGHDT and CDR2 YNNKEL (reference sequence). Trimming removed 5 bases from V and 0 bases from J; junction bases left unmatched: 3. This CDR3 has 15 residues. CDR3 sequence: CASSSTSGISYEQYF. The CDR3 region has the DNA TGTGCCAGCAGCTCGACTAGCGGGATCTCCTACGAGCAGTACTTC.

This clonotype has a handful of counts. The gene calls are TRBV25-1 and TRBJ1-1, with TRBD1 as a possible D gene (6 bases). CDR3 size: 13 residues. Germline lookup yields CDR1 MGHDK and CDR2 SYGVNS. Deletions cut 7 bases from V and 1 base from J, with 10 bases between. CDR3 nucleotides: TGTGCCAGCAAACAGGGTGAGAACACTGAAGCTTTCTTT. Amino acid sequence: CASKQGENTEAFF.

This clonotype was recorded once. The V gene is TRBV11-3, the J gene TRBJ1-4; tentative D call: TRBD1 (6 bases). The CDR3 has 17 amino acids. Germline V lookup: CDR1 SGHNT, CDR2 YENEEA. V lost 5 bases to trimming and J lost 5 bases, with 21 bases between them. The DNA for the CDR3 is TGTGCCAGCAGCCCAGGCGTTTGGGGGGCGGAAAATGAAAAACTGTTTTTT. It encodes CASSPGVWGAENEKLFF.

The chain recombines TRBV9 with TRBJ2-1, with 8 bases lining up with TRBD2. This CDR3 spans 17 amino acids. From germline, CDR1 is SGDLS and CDR2 YYNGEE. V shed 3 bases and J 2 bases; nucleotides not matched to a gene: 10. The CDR3 loop is CASSASVSGGPYNEQFF. The CDR3 DNA is TGTGCCAGCAGCGCCAGCGTTTCGGGGGGGCCCTACAATGAGCAGTTCTTC. The full variable domain, in which reference TRBV9 and TRBJ2-1 provide the parts outside the CDR3, is DSGVTQTPKHLITATGQRVTLRCSPRSGDLSVYWYQQSLDQGLQFLIQYYNGEERAKGNILERFSAQQFPDLHSELNLSSLELGDSALYFCASSASVSGGPYNEQFFGPGTRLTVL.

This chain connects TRBV5-1 to TRBJ1-1; D ambiguous. Per the germline V gene, CDR1 is SGHRS and CDR2 is YFSETQ. The CDR3 sequence is 14 residues long. V lost 5 bases and J lost 6, with 17 bases in between. The CDR3 sequence: CASSPSTGFSEAFF. CDR3 nucleotides: TGCGCCAGCAGTCCCTCAACGGGTTTTTCTGAAGCTTTCTTT.

V usage is TRBV20-1 and J usage is TRBJ2-1, with 10 bases fitting TRBD2. Trimming removed 6 bases from V and 7 bases from J; junction bases left unmatched: 9. CDR1 DFQATT and CDR2 SNEGSKA come from the germline V gene (reference sequence). This CDR3 is 14 amino acids long. The CDR3 coding sequence is TGCAGTGCCCGCGGACTAGCGGTGGGTAATGAGCAGTTCTTC. Protein: CSARGLAVGNEQFF.

V usage is TRBV20-1 and J usage is TRBJ1-4, with 9 bases matching TRBD1. With 5 bases clipped from V and 5 bases from J, the junction kept 6 bases outside the gene matches. CDR1 is DFQATT, CDR2 SNEGSKA, per germline (reference sequence). The CDR3 is 14 residues long. In DNA, the CDR3 is TGCAGTGCTGCCCAGGGACAGGGAAATGAAAAACTGTTTTTT. Translation gives CSAAQGQGNEKLFF.

The V and J genes are TRBV6-6 and TRBJ2-5; 8 bases are a match to TRBD2. V was pared by 0 bases and J by 5 bases, with 5 bases of the junction left unmatched. The V gene's germline CDR1 is MNHNY and CDR2 SVGAGI (reference sequence). CDR3 length: 15 residues. The CDR3 DNA reads TGTGCCAGCAGTTACTCGAACGGGGGGGAGGAGACCCAGTACTTC. Amino acid sequence: CASSYSNGGEETQYF.

V is TRBV28 and J is TRBJ1-4; 9 bases are shared with TRBD1. The CDR3 contains 15 residues. Germline assignment: CDR1 MDHEN and CDR2 SYDVKM. After removal of 3 bases from V and 5 bases from J, the junction contained 4 bases not matched to a gene. The CDR3 nucleotides read TGTGCCAGCAGTTTGGGGGACAGGGTAAATGAAAAACTGTTTTTT. This codes for CASSLGDRVNEKLFF. The whole variable domain, filled in from reference TRBV28 and TRBJ1-4, reads DVKVTQSSRYLVKRTGEKVFLECVQDMDHENMFWYRQDPGLGLRLIYFSYDVKMKEKGDIPEGYSVSREKKERFSLILESASTNQTSMYLCASSLGDRVNEKLFFGSGTQLSVL.

This clonotype was counted between two and nine times. Here the CDR3 DNA reads TGCAGCGTTGAAGGAGCGGGGGGGACCGCGGATACGCAGTATTTT. Translation: CSVEGAGGTADTQYF. V and J are TRBV29-1 and TRBJ2-3; TRBD2 matches 10 bases. This CDR3 has 15 residues. CDR1 is SQVTM and CDR2 is ANQGSEA in the germline V gene. Trimming at V came to 1 base and at J to 6 bases, leaving 7 bases not matched to a gene.

The genes are TRBV20-1 and TRBJ1-2; no definite D call. The ends were cut back, 0 bases at V and 1 base at J, with 6 bases in the middle. CDR1 and CDR2 from the germline V gene are DFQATT and SNEGSKA (reference sequence). This CDR3 spans 13 amino acids. The CDR3 DNA sequence: TGCAGTGCTAGAGATCAAGATAACTATGGCTACACCTTC. It specifies CSARDQDNYGYTF.